This T cell receptor (beta chain) emerged from a study of blood T cell repertoires in COVID-19. The assay was immunoSEQ multiplex PCR, and TCRdb's table has in-frame clones only and misses some. Found here are roughly 190,000 clones, 89% of them singletons; the top ten hold 0.7% to 0.9%. This clonotype was obtained from a woman aged 18-29 years who had recovered from COVID-19. The specimen sequenced was PBMCs or T cells enriched from blood (not recorded which).

The CDR3 here is CAISRTSGSDEQFF. CDR3 sequence (DNA): TGTGCCATCAGTAGGACTAGCGGGAGCGATGAGCAGTTCTTC. The chain employs TRBV10-3 and TRBJ2-1, with 13 bases lining up with TRBD2. CDR3 length: 14 amino acids. The germline CDR1 and CDR2 sequences are ENHRY and SYGVKD. J gave up 8 bases and V 5 bases, and 3 bases lay outside the gene matches.